Following are 18 T cell receptor beta chains from one sample sequenced in a study of T-cell reconstitution after alpha-beta-depleted transplantation in children. It was with unique molecular identifiers that the TCRbeta library was prepared. Via MiXCR, TCRdb re-called the PCR reads, giving one row per CDR3 protein. The table shows 250,000 to 300,000 distinct CDR3 sequences, with 9.5% to 13% occurring only once. Sequenced here: PBMCs, sampled before TCRalphabeta/CD19-depleted stem cell transplant. The receptor source for this set is a boy in the first two years of life with acute myeloid leukemia, due to receive a stem cell transplant.

This clonotype turned up a few times. This chain connects TRBV5-6 to TRBJ1-2; D uncertain. Trimming pared 3 bases from V and 6 bases from J, leaving 9 bases between. The length of the CDR3 is 12 residues. Germline CDR1 SGHDT, CDR2 YYEEEE. In DNA, the CDR3 is TGTGCCAGCAGCTCCACCAACGATGGCTACACCTTC. Translating it yields CASSSTNDGYTF.

This clonotype was picked up many times. The genes are TRBV7-9 and TRBJ2-7, with D unresolved. In germline, CDR1 is SEHNR, CDR2 FQNEAQ (reference sequence). V shed 2 bases and J shed 1 base, with 12 bases lying between them. The CDR3 contains 15 residues. The CDR3 coding sequence is TGTGCCAGCAGCTTATTAGGGCAGGAGTCCTACGAGCAGTACTTC. It encodes CASSLLGQESYEQYF.

This clonotype was observed at least ten times. The rearrangement links TRBV7-3 to TRBJ2-1, with TRBD1 identical over 12 bases. The V gene's germline CDR1 is SGHTA and CDR2 FQGTGA. The CDR3 has 15 amino acids. V was pared by 2 bases and J by 8 bases, with 4 bases of the junction left unmatched. The CDR3: CASSLPGQGAYEQFF. In DNA, the CDR3 is TGTGCCAGCAGCTTACCGGGACAGGGGGCTTATGAGCAGTTCTTC.

This clonotype occurred many times. This chain uses TRBV7-9 with TRBJ2-5; D is undetermined. The CDR3 is 11 residues long. Trimming took 7 bases from V and 4 from J, leaving 7 bases between them. Germline V gene data show CDR1 as SEHNR and CDR2 as FQNEAQ (reference sequence). In DNA, the CDR3 is TGTGCCAGCAACCGTGGAGAGACCCAGTACTTC. Translating gives CASNRGETQYF.

This chain connects TRBV28 to TRBJ2-4; 10 bases match TRBD1. CDR3 length: 15 residues. Germline-derived CDR1 and CDR2 are MDHEN and SYDVKM. Trimming took 6 bases from V and 6 from J; bases not matched to a gene: 8. CDR3 amino acids: CASSRTGGGGNIQYF. In DNA form, the CDR3 reads TGTGCCAGCAGCCGGACAGGGGGGGGAGGAAACATTCAGTACTTC.

This clonotype has at least ten counts. The chain carries TRBV3-1 and TRBJ1-1; 8 bases are a match to TRBD1. V lost 4 bases and J lost 5; bases outside the gene matches: 9. The germline V gene has CDR1 LGHDT and CDR2 YNNKEL (reference sequence). This CDR3 is 15 amino acids long. Here the CDR3 DNA reads TGTGCCAGCAGCCCCGTCCACAGGGGGAGGACTGAAGCTTTCTTT. This translates into CASSPVHRGRTEAFF.

This clonotype has at least ten counts. The chain couples TRBV20-1 to TRBJ1-1, with D maybe TRBD1 (5 bases). This CDR3 region has 14 residues. Germline values: CDR1 DFQATT, CDR2 SNEGSKA (reference sequence). Trimming took 8 bases from V and 3 from J, leaving 19 bases between them. The CDR3 nucleotides are TGCAGTTCCCTACAGGCCGGGCTACACACTGAAGCTTTCTTT. It specifies CSSLQAGLHTEAFF.

As concerns this clonotype: This could be a read error, since a much larger clone is one nucleotide away. This rearrangement joins TRBV7-9 to TRBJ1-2, with a tentative D call TRBD1 (5 bases). The CDR3 totals 14 residues. Per germline, CDR1 SEHNR and CDR2 FQNEAQ (reference sequence). The CDR3 sequence is CASSLRGEDYGFTF. The DNA for the CDR3 is TGTGCCAGCAGCTTAAGAGGGGAAGACTATGGCTTCACCTTC.

This clonotype was recorded many times. The genes are TRBV7-8 and TRBJ1-2, with TRBD1 identical over 11 bases. CDR3 length: 17 amino acids. Germline V gene sequence: CDR1 SGHVS, CDR2 FQNEAQ. Trimming at V came to 5 bases and at J to 2 bases, leaving 10 bases not matched to a gene. The CDR3 nucleotides are TGTGCCAGCAGCCCCCAACGGACAGGGGGCATCAACTATGGCTACACCTTC. The encoded protein is CASSPQRTGGINYGYTF.

The chain carries TRBV29-1 and TRBJ1-1; a possible D gene is TRBD1 (6 bases). The CDR3 runs 12 residues. Germline values: CDR1 SQVTM, CDR2 ANQGSEA. V was shortened by 0 bases and J by 9 bases, with 11 bases between the two germline ends. The CDR3 DNA reads as TGCAGCGTTGAAGATCAAGGGGGAAAAGCTTTCTTT. Translation gives CSVEDQGGKAFF.

This clonotype was seen ten or more times. The chain links TRBV20-1 to TRBJ1-1, with D unresolved. CDR3 length: 13 residues. Germline loops: CDR1 DFQATT, CDR2 SNEGSKA (reference sequence). Trimming stripped 3 bases from V and 1 base from J, with 9 bases between. DNA of the CDR3: TGCAGTGCTAGCCCTACTGAGAACACTGAAGCTTTCTTT. Translating gives CSASPTENTEAFF.

This clonotype was seen ten or more times. The junction does not match germline at one end; this may be a read error. This rearrangement joins TRBV7-7 to TRBJ2-5, with TRBD1 identical over 10 bases. Germline V lookup: CDR1 SSHAT, CDR2 FNYEAQ (reference sequence). CDR3 size: 16 residues. The CDR3 DNA reads TGTGCTAGCAGCTTTGGGACAGGGGTATACCAAGAGACCCAGTACTTC. This gives the protein CASSFGTGVYQETQYF.

This clonotype was recorded at least ten times. The V call is TRBV6-2 or TRBV6-3, the J call TRBJ2-2, with a possible D match to TRBD2 (6 bases). V lost 2 bases, J lost 4 bases, and 11 bases lay in between. Germline V gene lookup returns CDR1 MNHEY and CDR2 SVGEGT. The length of the CDR3 is 15 residues. The CDR3 spells CASSYAKGGTGELFF. The CDR3 DNA sequence: TGTGCCAGCAGTTACGCCAAGGGAGGCACCGGGGAGCTGTTTTTT.

This clonotype was seen many times. The chain uses TRBV28 and TRBJ2-5; TRBD1 might be the D (6 bases). V was clipped by 6 bases and J by 4 bases, with 21 bases between them. CDR1 MDHEN and CDR2 SYDVKM come from the germline V gene. The CDR3 spans 16 residues. In DNA, the CDR3 is TGTGCCAGCAGGGAAAGGCGGACAGATTGGGCAGAGACCCAGTACTTC. Protein product: CASRERRTDWAETQYF.

This clonotype was picked up a small number of times. V and J are TRBV12-3 or TRBV12-4 and TRBJ2-3; possibly TRBD1 or TRBD2 for D (7 bases each). V was shortened by 6 bases and J by 12 bases, with 16 bases between the two germline ends. CDR3 length: 12 residues. The CDR3 sequence: CASSPGQREQYF. In nucleotides, the CDR3 is TGTGCCAGCAGCCCGGGACAGCGGGAACAGTATTTT.

This clonotype came up many times. This CDR3 is CSVELTGTGNQPQHF. Written as DNA, the CDR3 is TGCAGCGTTGAGCTTACCGGGACAGGGAATCAGCCCCAGCATTTT. The chain carries TRBV29-1 and TRBJ1-5, with TRBD1 matching over 9 bases. The CDR3 totals 15 residues. CDR1 and CDR2 from the germline V gene are SQVTM and ANQGSEA. Losses at the gene ends were 3 bases for V and 4 bases for J; bases not matched to a gene: 7.

Many counts were recorded for this clonotype. J is TRBJ2-2 and V is TRBV7-6; 9 bases agree with TRBD1. Germline V gene data show CDR1 as SGHVS and CDR2 as FNYEAQ. The CDR3 is 15 amino acids. J was trimmed by 4 bases and V by 5 bases; bases with no gene match: 5. The chain's CDR3 is CASSVRDRVTGELFF. CDR3 DNA sequence: TGTGCCAGCAGCGTCCGGGACAGGGTCACCGGGGAGCTGTTTTTT.

This clonotype was seen at least ten times. The rearrangement links TRBV24-1 to TRBJ2-1; 8 bases fit TRBD1. CDR3 length: 14 residues. Germline V CDR1 and CDR2: KGHDR, SFDVKD. The V segment lost 5 bases and the J segment 3 bases; nucleotides outside the gene matches: 2. This CDR3 reads CATSGGQGYNEQFF. The CDR3 bases are TGTGCCACCAGTGGTGGACAGGGCTACAATGAGCAGTTCTTC.